This entry describes one T cell receptor (beta chain). Sequencing was performed with immunoSEQ multiplex PCR; in TCRdb, only in-frame clones are kept and a portion is missing. This sample has around 69,000 clones; about 88% occur once, and the top ten carry roughly 5%. The record originates from a study of blood T cell repertoires in COVID-19. Germline-derived CDR1 and CDR2 are SNHLY and FYNNEI. Trimming cost V 5 bases and J 0 bases; bases outside gene matches: 9. This CDR3 is built from 16 residues. The receptor comes from a woman in her forties or fifties with active COVID-19. Sequences were obtained from peripheral blood. The chain employs TRBV2 and TRBJ2-7, with TRBD1 matching 8 bases. The CDR3 bases are TGTGCCAGCAGTACCCTGGACAGGGCCTACTCCTACGAGCAGTACTTC. Encoded protein: CASSTLDRAYSYEQYF. Looking up the rest from reference TRBV2 and TRBJ2-7 gives the full variable domain: EPEVTQTPSHQVTQMGQEVILRCVPISNHLYFYWYRQILGQKVEFLVSFYNNEISEKSEIFDDQFSVERPDGSNFTLKIRSTKLEDSAMYFCASSTLDRAYSYEQYFGPGTRLTVT.